A single sample is the source of the 25 T cell receptor beta chains below, sequenced in a study of blood T cell repertoires in COVID-19 (TCRdb year 2020). To prepare the library, the immunoSEQ multiplex PCR assay was applied. In TCRdb, the immuneACCESS table is reduced to in-frame sequences with V and J assigned. These tables do not hold every clone; where another copy was compared, an unresolved V gene accounts for under half, and the others remain unexplained. Here the sample has 110,000 or so clones; more than 80% occur a single time. About 7.3% of the sample is in the top ten clones. The specimen was peripheral blood. The receptor source for this set is a woman in her forties with acute or convalescent COVID-19.

The rearrangement joins TRBV5-1 to TRBJ2-1; TRBD2 matches 9 bases. The junction had 12 bases not matched to a gene; V was cut back by 1 base and J by 7 bases. This CDR3 region has 17 residues. Germline V lookup: CDR1 SGHRS, CDR2 YFSETQ. The CDR3 bases are TGCGCCAGCAGCTTGAGTTCTCGAATAGCGGGGGAAAATGAGCAGTTCTTC. Protein product: CASSLSSRIAGENEQFF.

The chain combines TRBV3-1 (or the pseudogene TRBV3-2) with TRBJ1-5; 9 bases match TRBD1. Germline V CDR1 and CDR2: LGHDT, YNNKEL (reference sequence). The V segment lost 5 bases and the J segment 5 bases; nucleotides outside the gene matches: 4. The CDR3 loop spans 14 amino acids. CDR3 nucleotides: TGTGCCAGCAGCTTGGGACAGGGACATCAGCCCCAGCATTTT. This gives the protein CASSLGQGHQPQHF.

V gene TRBV10-3 combines with J gene TRBJ1-1, with 10 bases that match TRBD1. With V trimmed by 6 bases and J by 7 bases, 2 bases remained unmatched. Per the germline V gene, CDR1 is ENHRY and CDR2 is SYGVKD. The CDR3 is 12 residues long. CDR3 DNA sequence: TGTGCCATCAGGGGACAGGGGAATGAAGCTTTCTTT. It translates to CAIRGQGNEAFF.

The CDR3 protein is CASSPFSVRTEAFF. As DNA, the CDR3 is TGTGCCAGCTCACCCTTTTCCGTGAGGACTGAAGCTTTCTTT. The rearrangement links TRBV18 to TRBJ1-1; unclear D gene. Germline-derived CDR1 and CDR2 are KGHSH and LQKENI. The CDR3 loop spans 14 amino acids. With 3 bases removed from V and 5 bases from J, the gap between germline ends came to 13 bases.

This clone was picked up one time. This rearrangement joins TRBV4-3 to TRBJ1-3; TRBD1 matches 7 bases. Germline loops: CDR1 LGHNA, CDR2 YSLEER. There are 16 residues in the CDR3. The V gene end was trimmed by 0 bases and the J gene end by 2 bases; junction bases not matched to a gene: 4. DNA of the CDR3: TGCGCCAGCAGCCAAGATTCAGGGGGACCTGGAAACACCATATATTTT. This gives the protein CASSQDSGGPGNTIYF.

This clone was seen repeatedly, ten times or more. This rearrangement joins TRBV11-1 to TRBJ1-2, with no clear D. The germline V gene encodes CDR1 SGHAT and CDR2 FQDESV (reference sequence). Between the trimmed V and J ends, which lost 1 base and 5 bases, there was a span of 17 bases. The CDR3 runs 16 residues. The CDR3 spells CASSLESGTRAYGYTF. CDR3 DNA: TGTGCCAGCAGCTTAGAATCGGGAACCCGGGCATATGGCTACACCTTC.

The chain couples TRBV9 to TRBJ1-2, with D unclear. The ends were cut back, 3 bases at V and 0 bases at J, with 18 bases in the middle. CDR3 length equals 17 residues. Germline assignment: CDR1 SGDLS and CDR2 YYNGEE. The CDR3: CASSAYLRTPSNYGYTF. CDR3 sequence (DNA): TGTGCCAGCAGCGCCTACTTGCGAACCCCATCTAACTATGGCTACACCTTC.

The chain employs TRBV7-8 and TRBJ1-5, with 7 bases matching TRBD1. The germline V gene has CDR1 SGHVS and CDR2 FQNEAQ. The CDR3 length is 16 residues. Losses at the gene ends were 5 bases for V and 3 bases for J; bases not matched to a gene: 10. CDR3 coding DNA: TGTGCCAGCAGCCCGACAGACAGGGTGGACAATCAGCCCCAGCATTTT. It encodes CASSPTDRVDNQPQHF.

This chain joins TRBV6-5 and TRBJ2-7, with D perhaps TRBD2 (5 bases). V lost 4 bases and J 4 bases, leaving 11 bases between the germline ends. CDR3 length: 13 residues. The germline CDR1 and CDR2 sequences are MNHEY and SVGAGI. Here the CDR3 reads CASSFGLNYEQYF. CDR3 nucleotides: TGTGCCAGCAGTTTCGGACTCAATTACGAGCAGTACTTC.

The V call is TRBV6-5, the J call TRBJ1-1; D uncertain. V was clipped by 0 bases and J by 1 base, with 12 bases between them. This CDR3 is built from 16 residues. Germline values: CDR1 MNHEY, CDR2 SVGAGI. Written as DNA, the CDR3 is TGTGCCAGCAGTTACTCGATGAGGCACGCGAACACTGAAGCTTTCTTT. Its protein product is CASSYSMRHANTEAFF.

The chain carries TRBV4-1 and TRBJ2-1; a possible D gene is TRBD1 (5 bases). This CDR3 region has 16 residues. With 3 bases removed from V and 0 bases from J, the gap between germline ends came to 12 bases. CDR1 is MGHRA, CDR2 YSYEKL, per germline. The CDR3 DNA reads as TGCGCCAGCAGCCAGCAACAGGTTAGCTCCTACAATGAGCAGTTCTTC. Translating gives CASSQQQVSSYNEQFF.

The chain links TRBV3-1 (or the pseudogene TRBV3-2) to TRBJ2-3; 7 bases agree with TRBD2. The CDR3 loop spans 15 amino acids. V lost 0 bases to trimming and J lost 5 bases; unmatched junction nucleotides: 5. Per the germline V gene, CDR1 is LGHDT and CDR2 is YNNKEL (reference sequence). DNA of the CDR3: TGTGCCAGCAGCCAAGAGGCGGGGGAGATAGATACGCAGTATTTT. This codes for CASSQEAGEIDTQYF.

This chain joins TRBV6-6 and TRBJ1-1; TRBD1 might be the D (6 bases). From germline, CDR1 is MNHNY and CDR2 SVGAGI (reference sequence). The germline V and J ends were trimmed by 4 bases and 1 base, with 16 bases remaining between them. The CDR3 loop spans 16 amino acids. The CDR3 DNA reads as TGTGCCAGCAGTTCCCCACAGGGCAGACAGAACACTGAAGCTTTCTTT. The encoded protein is CASSSPQGRQNTEAFF.

This sequence joins TRBV6-5 and TRBJ2-7, with a possible D match to TRBD1 (6 bases). The CDR3 sequence is 14 residues long. CDR1 is MNHEY and CDR2 is SVGAGI in the germline V gene. V gave up 5 bases and J gave up 1 base, with 12 bases separating them. The CDR3: CASSLNRASYEQYF. In DNA, the CDR3 is TGTGCCAGCAGTCTTAACAGGGCTTCCTACGAGCAGTACTTC.

V is TRBV14 and J is TRBJ2-7, with 8 bases aligning to TRBD2. The CDR3 contains 14 residues. With 4 bases clipped from V and 3 bases from J, the junction kept 5 bases outside the gene matches. The germline CDR1 and CDR2 sequences are SGHDN and FVKESK. CDR3 DNA: TGTGCCAGCAGCCCCGGGGGGGCAGACTACGAGCAGTACTTC. Translated, it gives CASSPGGADYEQYF.

The chain links TRBV11-2 to TRBJ2-5; D not certain. The V gene lost 0 bases and the J gene lost 5 bases, with 10 bases spanning the gap. Looked up from germline, CDR1 is SGHAT and CDR2 is FQNNGV. This CDR3 spans 14 amino acids. CDR3 in DNA: TGTGCCAGCAGCTTAGATCCCTCCAGGGAGACCCAGTACTTC. Its translation: CASSLDPSRETQYF. The full variable domain, with the rest looked up from reference TRBV11-2 and TRBJ2-5, is EAGVAQSPRYKIIEKRQSVAFWCNPISGHATLYWYQQILGQGPKLLIQFQNNGVVDDSQLPKDRFSAERLKGVDSTLKIQPAKLEDSAVYLCASSLDPSRETQYFGPGTRLLVL.

The rearrangement joins TRBV5-6 to TRBJ2-1; weak D call: TRBD2 (6 bases). CDR1 SGHDT and CDR2 YYEEEE come from the germline V gene. V was trimmed by 5 bases and J by 3 bases, leaving 12 bases between them. The CDR3 has 14 amino acids. CDR3 protein: CASSVVAVYNEQFF. DNA of the CDR3: TGTGCCAGCAGTGTGGTAGCGGTCTACAATGAGCAGTTCTTC.

CDR3 residues: CATTSEFTGELFF. The DNA for the CDR3 is TGTGCCACCACATCCGAGTTCACCGGGGAGCTGTTTTTT. The V gene is TRBV24-1, the J gene TRBJ2-2; D gene uncertain. Deletions cut 8 bases from V and 4 bases from J, with 10 bases between. Germline V gives CDR1 KGHDR, CDR2 SFDVKD. The CDR3 runs 13 residues.

The V call is TRBV18, the J call TRBJ1-6; 8 bases agree with TRBD1. Trimming at V came to 2 bases and at J to 10 bases, leaving 10 bases not matched to a gene. The CDR3 spans 16 residues. Germline CDR1 is KGHSH and CDR2 is LQKENI. CDR3: CASSPSSQGAKSPLHF. The CDR3 DNA reads TGTGCCAGCTCACCATCTAGCCAGGGGGCGAAATCACCCCTCCACTTT.

This rearrangement joins TRBV2 to TRBJ1-3, with TRBD1 as a possible D gene (5 bases). Trimming removed 3 bases from V and 0 bases from J, with 9 bases in between. The CDR3 has 15 amino acids. Germline V gene data show CDR1 as SNHLY and CDR2 as FYNNEI. CDR3 loop: CASSDLGLSGNTIYF. The CDR3 nucleotides are TGTGCCAGCAGTGACCTGGGACTCTCTGGAAACACCATATATTTT.

The V call is TRBV24-1, the J call TRBJ2-1, with a tentative D call TRBD1 (6 bases). The V gene's germline CDR1 is KGHDR and CDR2 SFDVKD. The length of the CDR3 is 15 residues. The V end lost 3 bases, the J end lost 5 bases, and 13 bases lay between the germline ends. CDR3 DNA: TGTGCCACCAGTGATCCACAGGGAAACCACAATGAGCAGTTCTTC. It encodes CATSDPQGNHNEQFF.

This chain connects TRBV29-1 to TRBJ1-1; D may be TRBD1 (5 bases). The CDR3 covers 14 residues. Trimming shortened V by 6 bases and J by 4 bases, and 18 bases separated the two germline ends. The germline CDR1 and CDR2 sequences are SQVTM and ANQGSEA. This chain's CDR3 is CSVLGELGGTEAFF. The CDR3 bases are TGCAGCGTGCTGGGGGAATTGGGAGGCACTGAAGCTTTCTTT.

CDR3 sequence: CASSFQGTEAFF. CDR3 in DNA: TGTGCCAGCAGCTTCCAGGGGACTGAAGCTTTCTTT. The chain joins TRBV7-9 to TRBJ1-1; a weak D match, TRBD1 (6 bases). Per germline, CDR1 SEHNR and CDR2 FQNEAQ (reference sequence). The CDR3 totals 12 residues. Trimming stripped 3 bases from V and 5 bases from J, with 7 bases between.

The CDR3 reads CATKDRVGTGELFF. CDR3 nucleotide sequence: TGTGCCACCAAGGACAGGGTGGGGACCGGGGAGCTGTTTTTT. The rearrangement uses TRBV2 and TRBJ2-2; 8 positions match TRBD1. Germline V gene lookup returns CDR1 SNHLY and CDR2 FYNNEI. The CDR3 is made up of 14 amino acids. V shed 10 bases and J 5 bases; nucleotides not matched to a gene: 9.

The J gene is TRBJ2-7, the V gene TRBV12-5; a possible D gene is TRBD1 (5 bases). V shed 0 bases and J shed 7 bases, with 13 bases lying between them. The CDR3 is made up of 14 amino acids. The germline V gene encodes CDR1 LGHNT and CDR2 FRNRAP. The CDR3 nucleotides are TGTGCTAGTGGTTTGGTACTGCAAGGGGCAGAGCAGTACTTC. It encodes CASGLVLQGAEQYF.